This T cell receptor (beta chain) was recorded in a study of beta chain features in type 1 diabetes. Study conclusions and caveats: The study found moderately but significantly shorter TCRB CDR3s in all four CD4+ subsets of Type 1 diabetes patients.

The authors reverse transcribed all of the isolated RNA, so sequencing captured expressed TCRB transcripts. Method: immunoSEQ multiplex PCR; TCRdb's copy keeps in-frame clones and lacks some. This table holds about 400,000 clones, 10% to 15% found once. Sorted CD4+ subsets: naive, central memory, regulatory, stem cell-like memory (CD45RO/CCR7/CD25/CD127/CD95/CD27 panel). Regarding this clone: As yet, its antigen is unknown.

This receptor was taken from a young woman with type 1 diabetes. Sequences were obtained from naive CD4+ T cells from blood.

Here the CDR3 DNA reads TGTGCCAGCAGGGAGCGGCCCCTAGGCAATGAGCAGTTCTTC. Residues: CASRERPLGNEQFF. The V call is TRBV6-5, the J call TRBJ2-1, with a possible D match to TRBD2 (5 bases). Germline V gene data show CDR1 as MNHEY and CDR2 as SVGAGI. CDR3 length: 14 amino acids. V dropped 6 bases and J dropped 6 bases, with 15 bases sitting between them.